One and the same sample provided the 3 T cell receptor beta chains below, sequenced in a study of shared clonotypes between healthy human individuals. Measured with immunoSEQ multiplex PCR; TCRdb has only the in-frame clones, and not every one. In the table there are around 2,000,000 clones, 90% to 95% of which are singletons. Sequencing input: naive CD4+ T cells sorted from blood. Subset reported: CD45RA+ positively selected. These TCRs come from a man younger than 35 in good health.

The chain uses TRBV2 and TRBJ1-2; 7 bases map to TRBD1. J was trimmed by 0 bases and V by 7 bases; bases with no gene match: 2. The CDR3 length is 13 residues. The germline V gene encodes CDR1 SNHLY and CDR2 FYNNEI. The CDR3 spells CASIGQANYGYTF. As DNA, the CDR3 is TGTGCCAGCATCGGACAGGCTAACTATGGCTACACCTTC.

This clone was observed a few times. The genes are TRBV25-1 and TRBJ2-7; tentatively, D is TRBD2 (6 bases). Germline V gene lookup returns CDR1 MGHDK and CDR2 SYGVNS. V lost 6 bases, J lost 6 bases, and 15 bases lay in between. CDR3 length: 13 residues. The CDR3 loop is CASRAVGSSEQYF. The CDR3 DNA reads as TGTGCCAGCAGGGCCGTCGGGAGTAGCGAGCAGTACTTC.

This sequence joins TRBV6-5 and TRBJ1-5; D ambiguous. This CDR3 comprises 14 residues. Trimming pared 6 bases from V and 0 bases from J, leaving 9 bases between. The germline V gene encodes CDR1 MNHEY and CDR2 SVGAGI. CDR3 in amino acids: CASSREFSNQPQHF. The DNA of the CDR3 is TGTGCCAGCAGCCGAGAGTTTAGCAATCAGCCCCAGCATTTT.